The 16 T cell receptor beta chains presented below share a single source sample, sequenced in a study of blood T cell repertoires in COVID-19. TCRdb keeps only in-frame clones here, not all; method: immunoSEQ multiplex PCR. The table lists 70,000 to 95,000 clones, under 80% of them singletons. The sequenced material came from peripheral blood. The receptor source for this set is a man aged 55 to 70 with COVID-19, enrolled during active disease.

This sequence joins TRBV24-1 and TRBJ2-3, with D maybe TRBD2 (6 bases). Germline V gene data show CDR1 as KGHDR and CDR2 as SFDVKD. Deletions cut 10 bases from V and 2 bases from J, with 15 bases between. The CDR3 spans 14 residues. CDR3 sequence (DNA): TGTGCCACGAAGGGGAGGAGGGTCACAGATACGCAGTATTTT. Translation: CATKGRRVTDTQYF.

This clone appeared a few times. The V call is TRBV19, the J call TRBJ2-2, with 10 bases fitting TRBD2. The CDR3 length is 15 residues. The germline gives CDR1 LNHDA, CDR2 SQIVND (reference sequence). V shed 4 bases and J 4 bases; nucleotides not matched to a gene: 3. The CDR3 is CASSRLAGVTGELFF. For the CDR3, the DNA is TGTGCCAGTAGTAGGCTAGCGGGGGTCACCGGGGAGCTGTTTTTT.

The gene calls are TRBV6-4 and TRBJ1-3; D gene uncertain. V gave up 4 bases and J gave up 10 bases, with 8 bases separating them. There are 11 residues in the CDR3. Germline V lookup: CDR1 MRHNA, CDR2 SNTAGT. The CDR3 here is CASSGEMTIYF. CDR3 DNA: TGTGCCAGCAGTGGGGAGATGACCATATATTTT.

This chain joins TRBV10-3 and TRBJ2-3, with TRBD2 matching 8 bases. V trimming: 2 bases; J trimming: 8 bases; junction bases outside the gene matches: 6. This CDR3 comprises 14 residues. Per the germline V gene, CDR1 is ENHRY and CDR2 is SYGVKD. CDR3 residues: CAISEGGGPSTQYF. Here the CDR3 DNA reads TGTGCCATCAGTGAGGGCGGGGGGCCCAGTACGCAGTATTTT.

In its sample, this clone was seen a few times. CDR3 sequence: CASSLGGIYGYTF. CDR3 sequence (DNA): TGTGCCAGCAGCTTAGGAGGGATCTATGGCTACACCTTC. V is TRBV11-2 and J is TRBJ1-2; D is uncertain. CDR1 and CDR2 from the germline V gene are SGHAT and FQNNGV. Trimming cost V 1 base and J 4 bases, with 7 bases left between them. CDR3 length equals 13 residues. The full variable domain, completed using reference TRBV11-2 and TRBJ1-2, is EAGVAQSPRYKIIEKRQSVAFWCNPISGHATLYWYQQILGQGPKLLIQFQNNGVVDDSQLPKDRFSAERLKGVDSTLKIQPAKLEDSAVYLCASSLGGIYGYTFGSGTRLTVV.

In this sample, this clone turned up once. The chain joins TRBV7-9 to TRBJ1-2, with TRBD1 matching over 7 bases. CDR1 and CDR2 (germline): SEHNR, FQNEAQ (reference sequence). The CDR3 extends over 14 amino acids. The ends lost 5 bases at V and 2 bases at J; junction bases unmatched: 5. For the CDR3, the DNA is TGTGCCAGCAGCGCGACGACAGGGAACTATGGCTACACCTTC. Amino acid sequence: CASSATTGNYGYTF. Supplemented by reference TRBV7-9 and TRBJ1-2, the full variable domain reads DTGVSQNPRHKITKRGQNVTFRCDPISEHNRLYWYRQTLGQGPEFLTYFQNEAQLEKSRLLSDRFSAERPKGSFSTLEIQRTEQGDSAMYLCASSATTGNYGYTFGSGTRLTVV.

This sequence joins TRBV3-1 (or the pseudogene TRBV3-2) and TRBJ2-7; D is unresolved. Germline assignment: CDR1 LGHDT and CDR2 YNNKEL (reference sequence). V dropped 3 bases and J dropped 7 bases, with 7 bases sitting between them. This CDR3 has 11 amino acids. The chain's CDR3 is CASSQSGEQYF. For the CDR3, the DNA is TGTGCCAGCAGCCAGTCAGGAGAGCAGTACTTC.

The V and J genes are TRBV6-5 and TRBJ2-7; 9 bases line up with TRBD1. CDR3 length: 15 amino acids. The germline gives CDR1 MNHEY, CDR2 SVGAGI. V trimming: 6 bases; J trimming: 5 bases; junction bases outside the gene matches: 11. The CDR3 protein is CASRPSRDRVHEQYF. As DNA, the CDR3 is TGTGCCAGCAGGCCCTCCCGGGACAGGGTCCACGAGCAGTACTTC.

The V gene is TRBV6-5, the J gene TRBJ1-3; D might be TRBD1 (5 bases). The CDR3 runs to 14 residues. Per germline, CDR1 MNHEY and CDR2 SVGAGI. The V and J ends lost 7 bases and 2 bases respectively, with 12 bases between them. As DNA, the CDR3 is TGTGCCAGCAACCGGCGGGGCACTGGAAACACCATATATTTT. Amino acids: CASNRRGTGNTIYF.

The chain recombines TRBV12-3 or TRBV12-4 with TRBJ1-4, with 8 bases that match TRBD1. The CDR3 consists of 13 residues. The V gene end was trimmed by 6 bases and the J gene end by 3 bases; junction bases not matched to a gene: 0. The CDR3 bases are TGTGCCAGCAGGGGACAGGCTAATGAAAAACTGTTTTTT. Translating gives CASRGQANEKLFF.

This clone has only a few counts. V gene TRBV30 combines with J gene TRBJ1-5; D remains unclear. The V and J ends lost 1 base and 2 bases respectively, with 12 bases between them. Germline CDR1 and CDR2: GTSNPN and SVGIG (reference sequence). This CDR3 spans 15 amino acids. The CDR3 here is CAWSGGGRRNQPQHF. Here the CDR3 DNA reads TGTGCCTGGAGTGGAGGAGGTCGGCGCAATCAGCCCCAGCATTTT.

The chain joins TRBV15 to TRBJ1-1; D gene ambiguous. Germline V gene lookup returns CDR1 LNHNV and CDR2 YYDKDF (reference sequence). The CDR3 extends over 16 amino acids. V gave up 3 bases and J gave up 3 bases, with 17 bases separating them. The DNA for the CDR3 is TGTGCCACCAGCAGCTGGGCCCGTATTGGCGACACTGAAGCTTTCTTT. The encoded protein is CATSSWARIGDTEAFF.

The chain has TRBV11-2 and TRBJ2-7; D uncertain. Germline CDR1 reads SGHAT; CDR2 reads FQNNGV. This CDR3 has 12 residues. Trimming removed 8 bases from V and 2 bases from J, with 10 bases in between. CDR3 sequence: CASGPQAYEQYF. In DNA form, the CDR3 reads TGTGCCAGCGGTCCCCAGGCCTACGAGCAGTACTTC.

This clone was counted once. The CDR3 DNA reads as TGTGCCAGCAGCTTAAAGAATAGAAACAATGAGCAGTTCTTC. Residues: CASSLKNRNNEQFF. J is TRBJ2-1 and V is TRBV7-3, with D uncertain. Germline lookup yields CDR1 SGHTA and CDR2 FQGTGA. V dropped 1 base and J dropped 5 bases, with 9 bases sitting between them. CDR3 length: 14 residues.

Only one count was recorded for this clone. V and J are TRBV10-3 and TRBJ2-5; TRBD1 matches at 12 bases. V shed 11 bases and J 4 bases; nucleotides not matched to a gene: 17. Germline V gives CDR1 ENHRY, CDR2 SYGVKD. CDR3 length equals 17 residues. The DNA for the CDR3 is TGTGCCGCTAGGGACAGGGGGCGCGAGTCGAAAGGAGAGACCCAGTACTTC. This gives the protein CAARDRGRESKGETQYF.

The gene calls are TRBV5-1 and TRBJ2-1; tentatively, D is TRBD1 (6 bases). Germline CDR1 and CDR2: SGHRS and YFSETQ. The length of the CDR3 is 14 residues. Trimming shortened V by 6 bases and J by 0 bases, and 10 bases separated the two germline ends. Here the CDR3 reads CASTMDSSYNEQFF. Here the CDR3 DNA reads TGCGCCAGCACTATGGACAGCTCCTACAATGAGCAGTTCTTC.